This T cell receptor beta chain was retrieved from a study of low-dose radiotherapy and immunotherapy resistance in tumors. The sample's time point: before trial treatment. Eligible patients bore advanced solid tumors devoid of tumor-infiltrating lymphocytes. Alpha and beta chains were covered, as first-strand cDNA relied on TRAV- and TRBV-specific primers. Over roughly 20 PCR cycles, TCRs were amplified from a constant-region primer and V-primer adapter. TCRdb re-called the reads through MiXCR, storing one row per CDR3 protein. The data hold roughly 60,000 distinct CDR3 sequences, with under 30% observed a single time. The length of the CDR3 is 14 residues. Trimming stripped 2 bases from V and 4 bases from J, with 9 bases between. Germline V gene sequence: CDR1 MNHEY, CDR2 SVGEGT.

The chain couples TRBV6-2 or TRBV6-3 to TRBJ1-5; a weak D match, TRBD1 (5 bases). This TCR derives from a male donor with prostate cancer. The sample was PBMCs, taken before treatment. CDR3 nucleotide sequence: TGTGCCAGCAGTTACCTACAGGTAAATCAGCCCCAGCATTTT. Amino acid sequence: CASSYLQVNQPQHF.